Here is one T cell receptor beta chain with its context. Its antigen remains unidentified. Other DNA sequences in this specimen translate into the identical CDR3. Time point indicated: baseline, week 1 (first vaccination visit). Treatment reported: pre-vaccination baseline after standard-of-care therapy. The data were obtained in a study of a mutant IDH1 vaccine in newly diagnosed glioma. Study context: Treated patients were roughly 60% male, around 38% female, mean age 40.4 years. Beforehand, treatment had been radiotherapy, temozolomide, or both; the majority received both.

General study results and limits: Vaccination induced immune responses in about 93% of patients. Variations in leading peripheral T cell clonotypes appeared to have no connection with pseudoprogression.

TCRdb's copy holds only in-frame clones and misses some; the assay was immunoSEQ multiplex PCR. This sample yields tens of thousands of clones, of which roughly 85% are seen a single time; 7% to 8% belongs to the top ten. Sequenced here: PBMCs, sampled from a glioma patient treated with radiotherapy, temozolomide or both. The TCR sequence derives from a woman in her fifties or sixties with glioma.

CDR3 loop: CSARVGETQYF. The CDR3 nucleotides are TGCAGTGCTAGAGTAGGGGAGACCCAGTACTTC. The J gene is TRBJ2-5, the V gene TRBV20-1; D unresolved. V was clipped by 1 base and J by 5 bases, with 5 bases between them. The CDR3 totals 11 residues. Looked up from germline, CDR1 is DFQATT and CDR2 is SNEGSKA (reference sequence).